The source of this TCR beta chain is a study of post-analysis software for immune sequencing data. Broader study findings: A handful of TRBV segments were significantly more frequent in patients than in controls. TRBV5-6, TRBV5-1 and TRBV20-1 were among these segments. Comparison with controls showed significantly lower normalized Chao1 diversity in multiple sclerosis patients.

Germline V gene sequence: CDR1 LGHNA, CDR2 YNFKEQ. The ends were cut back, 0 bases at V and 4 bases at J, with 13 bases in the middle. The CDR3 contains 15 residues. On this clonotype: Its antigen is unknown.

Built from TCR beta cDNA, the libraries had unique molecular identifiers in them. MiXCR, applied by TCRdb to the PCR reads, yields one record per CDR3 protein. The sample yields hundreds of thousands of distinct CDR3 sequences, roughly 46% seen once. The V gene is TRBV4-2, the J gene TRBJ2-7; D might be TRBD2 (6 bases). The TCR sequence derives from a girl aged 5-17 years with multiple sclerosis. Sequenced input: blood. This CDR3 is CASSQDFGSDYEQYF. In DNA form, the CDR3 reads TGTGCCAGCAGCCAAGATTTCGGGAGTGATTACGAGCAGTACTTC.